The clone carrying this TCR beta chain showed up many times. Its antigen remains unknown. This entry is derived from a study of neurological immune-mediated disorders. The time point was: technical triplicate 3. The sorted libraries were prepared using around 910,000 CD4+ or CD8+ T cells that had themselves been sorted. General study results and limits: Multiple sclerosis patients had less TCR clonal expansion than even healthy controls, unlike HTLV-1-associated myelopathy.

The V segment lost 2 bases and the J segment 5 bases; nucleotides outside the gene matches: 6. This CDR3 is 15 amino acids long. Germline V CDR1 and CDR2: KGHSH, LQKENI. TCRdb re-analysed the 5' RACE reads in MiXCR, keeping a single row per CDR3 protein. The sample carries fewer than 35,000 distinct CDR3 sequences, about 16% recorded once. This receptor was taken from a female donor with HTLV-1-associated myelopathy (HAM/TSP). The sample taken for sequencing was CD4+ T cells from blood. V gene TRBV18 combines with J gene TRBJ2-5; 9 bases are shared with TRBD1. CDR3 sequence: CASSPSDRGYETQYF. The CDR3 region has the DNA TGTGCCAGCTCACCATCGGACAGGGGTTACGAGACCCAGTACTTC. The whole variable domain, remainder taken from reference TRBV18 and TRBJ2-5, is NAGVMQNPRHLVRRRGQEARLRCSPMKGHSHVYWYRQLPEEGLKFMVYLQKENIIDESGMPKERFSAEFPKEGPSILRIQQVVRGDSAAYFCASSPSDRGYETQYFGPGTRLLVL.